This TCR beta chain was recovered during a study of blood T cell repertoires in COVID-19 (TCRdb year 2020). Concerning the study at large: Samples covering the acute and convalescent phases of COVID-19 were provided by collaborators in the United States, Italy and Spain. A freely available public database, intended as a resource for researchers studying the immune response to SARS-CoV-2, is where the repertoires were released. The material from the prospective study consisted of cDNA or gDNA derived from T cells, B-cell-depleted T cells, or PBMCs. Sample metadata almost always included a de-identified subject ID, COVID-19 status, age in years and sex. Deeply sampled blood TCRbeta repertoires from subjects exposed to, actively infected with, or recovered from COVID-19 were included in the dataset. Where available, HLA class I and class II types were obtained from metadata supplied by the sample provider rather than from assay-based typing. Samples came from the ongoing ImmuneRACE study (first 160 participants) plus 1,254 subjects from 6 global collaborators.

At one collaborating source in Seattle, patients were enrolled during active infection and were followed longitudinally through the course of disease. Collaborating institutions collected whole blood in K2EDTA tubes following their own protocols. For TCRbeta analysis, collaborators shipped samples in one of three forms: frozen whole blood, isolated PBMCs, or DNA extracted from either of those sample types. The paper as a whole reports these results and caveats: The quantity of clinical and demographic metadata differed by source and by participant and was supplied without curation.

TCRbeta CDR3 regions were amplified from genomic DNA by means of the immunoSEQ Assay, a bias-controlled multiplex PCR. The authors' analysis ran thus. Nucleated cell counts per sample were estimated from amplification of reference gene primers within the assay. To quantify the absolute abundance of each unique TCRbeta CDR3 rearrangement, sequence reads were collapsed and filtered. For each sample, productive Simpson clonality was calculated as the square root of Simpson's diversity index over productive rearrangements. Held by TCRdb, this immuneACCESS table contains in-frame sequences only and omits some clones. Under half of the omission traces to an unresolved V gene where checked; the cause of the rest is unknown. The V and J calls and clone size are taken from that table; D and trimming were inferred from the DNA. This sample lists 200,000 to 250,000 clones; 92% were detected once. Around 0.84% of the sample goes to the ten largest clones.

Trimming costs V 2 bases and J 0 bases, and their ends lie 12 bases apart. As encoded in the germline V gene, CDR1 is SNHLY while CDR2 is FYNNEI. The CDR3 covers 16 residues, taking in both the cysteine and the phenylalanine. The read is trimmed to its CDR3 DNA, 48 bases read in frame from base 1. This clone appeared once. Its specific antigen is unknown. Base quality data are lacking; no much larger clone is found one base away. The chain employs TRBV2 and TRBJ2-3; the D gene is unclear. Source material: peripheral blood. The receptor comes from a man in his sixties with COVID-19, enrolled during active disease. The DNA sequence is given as TGTGCCAGCAGTGAAATAGCATCGGGTAGCACAGATACGCAGTATTTT. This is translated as CASSEIASGSTDTQYF.